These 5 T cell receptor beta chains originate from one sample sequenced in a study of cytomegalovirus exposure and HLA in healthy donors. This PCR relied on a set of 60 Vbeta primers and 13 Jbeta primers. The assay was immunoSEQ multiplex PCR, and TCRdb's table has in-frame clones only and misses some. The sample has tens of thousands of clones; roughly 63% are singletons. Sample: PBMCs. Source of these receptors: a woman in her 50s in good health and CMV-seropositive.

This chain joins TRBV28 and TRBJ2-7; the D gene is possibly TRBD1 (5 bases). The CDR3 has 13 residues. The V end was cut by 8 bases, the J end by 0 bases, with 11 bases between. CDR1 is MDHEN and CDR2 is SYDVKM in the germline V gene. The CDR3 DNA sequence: TGTGCCAGCTCGGACAACGACTCCTACGAGCAGTACTTC. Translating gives CASSDNDSYEQYF.

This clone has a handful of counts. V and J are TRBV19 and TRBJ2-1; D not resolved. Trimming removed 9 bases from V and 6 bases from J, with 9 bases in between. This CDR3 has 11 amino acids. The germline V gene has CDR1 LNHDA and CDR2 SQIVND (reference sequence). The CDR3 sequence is CASQDGNEQFF. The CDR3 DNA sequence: TGTGCCAGCCAGGATGGCAATGAGCAGTTCTTC.

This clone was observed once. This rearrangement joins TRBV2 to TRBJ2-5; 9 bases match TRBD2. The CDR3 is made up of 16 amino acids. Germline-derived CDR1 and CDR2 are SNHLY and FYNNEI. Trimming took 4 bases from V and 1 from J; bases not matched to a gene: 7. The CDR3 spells CASSVYGGGAQETQYF. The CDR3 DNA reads TGTGCCAGCAGTGTATATGGCGGGGGGGCCCAAGAGACCCAGTACTTC.

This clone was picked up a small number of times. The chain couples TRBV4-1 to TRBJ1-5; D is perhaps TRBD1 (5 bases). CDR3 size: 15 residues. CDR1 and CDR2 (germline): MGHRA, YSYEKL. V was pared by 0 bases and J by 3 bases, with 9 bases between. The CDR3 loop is CASSQDRAHNQPQHF. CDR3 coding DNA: TGCGCCAGCAGCCAAGACAGGGCCCACAATCAGCCCCAGCATTTT.

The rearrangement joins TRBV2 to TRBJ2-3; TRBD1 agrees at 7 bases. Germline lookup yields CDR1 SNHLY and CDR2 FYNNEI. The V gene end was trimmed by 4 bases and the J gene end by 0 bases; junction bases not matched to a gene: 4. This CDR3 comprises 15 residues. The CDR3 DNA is TGTGCCAGCAGTGTTAGGGGGCCAAGCACAGATACGCAGTATTTT. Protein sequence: CASSVRGPSTDTQYF.